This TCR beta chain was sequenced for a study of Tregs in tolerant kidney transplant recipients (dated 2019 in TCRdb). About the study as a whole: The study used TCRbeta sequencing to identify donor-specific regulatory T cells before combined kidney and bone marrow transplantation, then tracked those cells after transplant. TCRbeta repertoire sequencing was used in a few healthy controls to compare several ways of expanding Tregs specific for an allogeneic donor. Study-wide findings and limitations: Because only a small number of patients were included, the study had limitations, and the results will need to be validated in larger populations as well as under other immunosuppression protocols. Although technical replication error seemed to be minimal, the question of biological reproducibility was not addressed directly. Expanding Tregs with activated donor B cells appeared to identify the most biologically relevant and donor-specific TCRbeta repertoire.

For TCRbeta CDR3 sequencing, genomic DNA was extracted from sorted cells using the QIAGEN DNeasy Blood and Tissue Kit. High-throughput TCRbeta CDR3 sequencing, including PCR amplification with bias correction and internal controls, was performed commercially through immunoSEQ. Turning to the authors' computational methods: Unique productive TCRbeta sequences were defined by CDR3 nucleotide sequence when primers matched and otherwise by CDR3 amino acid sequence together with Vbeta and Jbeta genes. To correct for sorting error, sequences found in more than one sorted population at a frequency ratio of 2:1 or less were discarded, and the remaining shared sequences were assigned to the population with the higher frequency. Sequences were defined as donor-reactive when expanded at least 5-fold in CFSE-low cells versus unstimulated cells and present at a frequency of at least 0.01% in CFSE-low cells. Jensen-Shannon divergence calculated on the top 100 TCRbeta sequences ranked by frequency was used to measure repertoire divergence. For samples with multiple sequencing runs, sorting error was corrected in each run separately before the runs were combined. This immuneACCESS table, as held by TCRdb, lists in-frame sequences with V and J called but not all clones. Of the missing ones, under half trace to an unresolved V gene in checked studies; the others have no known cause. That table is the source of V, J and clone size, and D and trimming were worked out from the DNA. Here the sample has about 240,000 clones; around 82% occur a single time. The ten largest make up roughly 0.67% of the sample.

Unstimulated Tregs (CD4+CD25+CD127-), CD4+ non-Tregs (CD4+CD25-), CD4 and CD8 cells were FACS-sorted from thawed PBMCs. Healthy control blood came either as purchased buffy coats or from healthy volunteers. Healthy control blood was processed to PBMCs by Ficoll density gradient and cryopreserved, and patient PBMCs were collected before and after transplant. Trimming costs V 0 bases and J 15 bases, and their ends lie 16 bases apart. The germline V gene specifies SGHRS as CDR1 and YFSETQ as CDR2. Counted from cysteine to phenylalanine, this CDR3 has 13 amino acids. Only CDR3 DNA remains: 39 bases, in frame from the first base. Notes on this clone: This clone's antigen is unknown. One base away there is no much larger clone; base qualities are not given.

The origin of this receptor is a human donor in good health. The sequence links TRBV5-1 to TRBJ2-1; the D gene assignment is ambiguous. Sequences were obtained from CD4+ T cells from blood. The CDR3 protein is CASSLATNSFVFF. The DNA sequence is TGCGCCAGCAGCTTGGCCACTAACTCCTTTGTGTTCTTC. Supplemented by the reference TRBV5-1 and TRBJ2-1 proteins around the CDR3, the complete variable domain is KAGVTQTPRYLIKTRGQQVTLSCSPISGHRSVSWYQQTPGQGLQFLFEYFSETQRNKGNFPGRFSGRQFSNSRSEMNVSTLELGDSALYLCASSLATNSFVFFGPGTRLTVL.